This note documents a single TCR beta chain sequence. Its matching antigen is unknown. This record comes from a study of T cell responses to AZD1222 COVID-19 vaccine. Notes on the study in general: Baseline seropositivity characterized only a handful of AZD1222 recipients.

V lost 4 bases, J lost 2 bases, and 15 bases lay in between. The CDR3 contains 16 residues. CDR1 is SGHAT, CDR2 FQNNGV, per germline. Only in-frame clones appear in the TCRdb table, and some are missing; sequencing was by immunoSEQ multiplex PCR. The sample holds fewer than 130,000 clones, 88% seen once. This sequence originates from an adult in good health. The chain uses TRBV11-2 and TRBJ1-3; a possible D gene is TRBD1 (5 bases). The sample consisted of peripheral blood, taken on day 0 of AZD1222 vaccination. The CDR3 spells CASSSRAGKPGNTIYF. CDR3 in DNA: TGTGCCAGCAGCTCCCGGGCAGGGAAGCCTGGAAACACCATATATTTT.